This record looks at one TCR beta chain sequence and its context. What it binds is unknown. The sample originates from a study of vaccination effects on CD4 cells after COVID-19. TCRdb's copy holds only in-frame clones and misses some; the assay was immunoSEQ multiplex PCR. The table lists tens of thousands of clones, around 82% of them singletons. Antigen-specific CD4+ T cells were first expanded with viral peptide pools by the ViraFEST assay and only then sequenced. At the end of around eleven days of culture, CD4+ T cells were isolated. Every participant took two doses of the BNT162b2 or mRNA-1273 vaccine. Recipients of the vaccine had no prior SARS-CoV-2 infection and negative nucleocapsid antibodies. From germline, CDR1 is SGHTA and CDR2 FQGNSA. V was cut by 4 bases and J by 4 bases, with 4 bases left in between. This CDR3 has 12 amino acids.

The TCR sequence derives from a human donor who received a COVID-19 vaccine. The chain employs TRBV7-2 and TRBJ1-4; D is unresolved. Here the sequenced sample was CD4+ T cells from PBMCs cultured with HCoV-OC43 spike peptides, taken after COVID-19 vaccination. The sample's subset: HCoV-OC43 spike overlapping peptide pool stimulation. The chain's CDR3 is CASSSYNEKLFF. The CDR3 DNA is TGTGCCAGCAGCTCATATAATGAAAAACTGTTTTTT.